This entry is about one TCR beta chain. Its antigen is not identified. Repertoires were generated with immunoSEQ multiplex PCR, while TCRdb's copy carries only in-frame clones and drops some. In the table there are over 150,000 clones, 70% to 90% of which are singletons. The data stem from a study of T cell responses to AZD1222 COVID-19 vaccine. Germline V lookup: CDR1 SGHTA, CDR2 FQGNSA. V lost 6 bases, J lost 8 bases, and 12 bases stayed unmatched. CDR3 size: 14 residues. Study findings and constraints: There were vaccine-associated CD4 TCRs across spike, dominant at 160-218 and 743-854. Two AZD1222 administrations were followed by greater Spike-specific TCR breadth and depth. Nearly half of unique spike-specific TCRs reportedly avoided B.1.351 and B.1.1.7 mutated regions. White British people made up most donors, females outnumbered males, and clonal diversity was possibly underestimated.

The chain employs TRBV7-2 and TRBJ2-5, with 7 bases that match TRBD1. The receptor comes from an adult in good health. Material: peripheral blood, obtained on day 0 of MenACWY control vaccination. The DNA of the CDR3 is TGTGCCAGCAGTCCGACCAGGGGGAGCCAAACCCAGTACTTC. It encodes CASSPTRGSQTQYF.